One sample yielded the 15 T cell receptor beta chains listed below, sequenced in a study of cytomegalovirus exposure and HLA in healthy donors. Both 60 Vbeta primers and 13 Jbeta primers went into the PCR. The data were produced by immunoSEQ multiplex PCR, yet TCRdb's version contains in-frame clones alone and is incomplete. The profile shows approximately 140,000 clones, 70% to 80% of them singletons. Sample: PBMCs. The receptors were gathered from a man aged 45-60 years in good health and CMV-seropositive.

This chain links TRBV9 with TRBJ1-1, with 10 nucleotides matching TRBD1. The germline gives CDR1 SGDLS, CDR2 YYNGEE. There are 13 residues in the CDR3. J was trimmed by 5 bases and V by 3 bases; bases with no gene match: 1. The CDR3 sequence is CASSGQGATEAFF. The CDR3 DNA reads as TGTGCCAGCAGCGGACAGGGGGCAACTGAAGCTTTCTTT.

The V and J genes are TRBV28 and TRBJ1-2, with TRBD1 identical over 8 bases. The CDR3 is 15 amino acids. The germline V gene has CDR1 MDHEN and CDR2 SYDVKM. V lost 5 bases, J lost 4 bases, and 9 bases stayed unmatched. The DNA of the CDR3 is TGTGCCAGCAGTCCTCCCGGGACAGGCCTCTATGGCTACACCTTC. Protein product: CASSPPGTGLYGYTF.

This clone has more than one count but fewer than ten. The chain has TRBV7-9 and TRBJ2-3; 7 bases map to TRBD2. V was clipped by 4 bases and J by 3 bases; unmatched bases: 7. The CDR3 covers 15 residues. Per the germline V gene, CDR1 is SEHNR and CDR2 is FQNEAQ (reference sequence). The CDR3 here is CASSSRTRWTDTQYF. CDR3 DNA: TGTGCCAGCAGCTCAAGGACTAGATGGACAGATACGCAGTATTTT.

V usage is TRBV28 and J usage is TRBJ2-7; 8 bases are shared with TRBD1. The CDR3 contains 16 residues. With 3 bases clipped from V and 0 bases from J, the junction kept 7 bases outside the gene matches. CDR1 and CDR2 (germline): MDHEN, SYDVKM. CDR3 region: CASSFRTGWTSYEQYF. The DNA of the CDR3 is TGTGCCAGCAGTTTTCGGACAGGGTGGACCTCCTACGAGCAGTACTTC.

This sequence joins TRBV28 and TRBJ2-2, with a weak D call TRBD2 (5 bases). Deletions cut 4 bases from V and 1 base from J, with 13 bases between. CDR3 length equals 16 residues. The germline gives CDR1 MDHEN, CDR2 SYDVKM. The CDR3 region is CASSSGGPENTGELFF. The CDR3 coding sequence is TGTGCCAGCAGTTCTGGAGGCCCCGAGAACACCGGGGAGCTGTTTTTT.

The genes are TRBV6-6 and TRBJ1-1, with 7 bases lining up with TRBD1. The CDR3 is made up of 13 amino acids. J was trimmed by 5 bases and V by 7 bases; bases with no gene match: 7. Germline V gives CDR1 MNHNY, CDR2 SVGAGI (reference sequence). The CDR3 sequence is CASTRQGGTEAFF. CDR3 coding DNA: TGTGCCAGCACGAGACAGGGAGGAACTGAAGCTTTCTTT.

The chain links TRBV28 to TRBJ1-2; perhaps TRBD1 as D (5 bases). The CDR3 consists of 14 residues. The germline V gene has CDR1 MDHEN and CDR2 SYDVKM. V was clipped by 2 bases and J by 7 bases, with 14 bases between them. The CDR3 protein is CASSLRTGDGGYTF. CDR3 sequence (DNA): TGTGCCAGCAGTTTACGTACAGGAGATGGTGGCTACACCTTC.

The chain is built from TRBV6-5 and TRBJ2-7; 7 nucleotides agree with TRBD1. This CDR3 region has 15 residues. Trimming cost V 0 bases and J 2 bases; bases outside gene matches: 4. CDR1 and CDR2 from the germline V gene are MNHEY and SVGAGI. CDR3 bases: TGTGCCAGCAGTTACTCGGGGGACAGCACCTACGAGCAGTACTTC. Its protein is CASSYSGDSTYEQYF.

For this clone: The same CDR3 is also encoded by other DNA sequences in this sample. V is TRBV7-8 and J is TRBJ2-7, with TRBD2 matching 10 bases. The V and J ends lost 3 bases and 7 bases, in that order; junction bases with no gene match: 6. CDR1 and CDR2 (germline): SGHVS, FQNEAQ. The CDR3 loop spans 14 amino acids. CDR3: CASSFTSGTGEQYF. The CDR3 DNA sequence: TGTGCCAGCAGCTTTACTAGCGGGACGGGGGAGCAGTACTTC.

This chain links TRBV30 with TRBJ2-4, with D unresolved. The CDR3 is 14 residues long. CDR1 GTSNPN and CDR2 SVGIG come from the germline V gene (reference sequence). Trimming shortened V by 3 bases and J by 4 bases, and 13 bases separated the two germline ends. CDR3 bases: TGTGCCTGGAGCTCGCGGCAGAGAAAAAACATTCAGTACTTC. This codes for CAWSSRQRKNIQYF.

The J gene is TRBJ1-2, the V gene TRBV28; the D gene is possibly TRBD1 (6 bases). Trimming took 4 bases from V and 3 from J, leaving 18 bases between them. CDR3 size: 16 residues. Germline loops: CDR1 MDHEN, CDR2 SYDVKM. The CDR3 region is CASSSPLQGYYYGYTF. The DNA for the CDR3 is TGTGCCAGCAGTTCCCCCCTCCAGGGGTACTACTATGGCTACACCTTC.

J is TRBJ1-2 and V is TRBV19; 7 nucleotides agree with TRBD1. V shed 5 bases, J shed 6 bases, and the junction held 15 bases outside the gene matches. The CDR3 extends over 16 amino acids. Germline V CDR1 and CDR2: LNHDA, SQIVND (reference sequence). The CDR3 DNA follows: TGTGCCAGTAGTGCCCCACAGGGACAGAGGAGCCATGGCTACACCTTC. It yields the protein CASSAPQGQRSHGYTF.

The chain employs TRBV2 and TRBJ1-4; D gene unclear. V lost 6 bases and J lost 5, with 13 bases in between. Germline V gene lookup returns CDR1 SNHLY and CDR2 FYNNEI. The CDR3 runs 14 residues. The CDR3 reads CASRRSLPNEKLFF. In DNA form, the CDR3 reads TGTGCCAGCAGACGGAGCCTCCCAAATGAAAAACTGTTTTTT.

V is TRBV5-1 and J is TRBJ1-3; weak D call: TRBD1 (5 bases). There are 15 residues in the CDR3. V lost 0 bases, J lost 0 bases, and 7 bases lay in between. Per germline, CDR1 SGHRS and CDR2 YFSETQ. CDR3 DNA: TGCGCCAGCAGCTTGGAGGGGTTCTCTGGAAACACCATATATTTT. Protein product: CASSLEGFSGNTIYF.

In its sample, this clone was seen a few times. The V and J genes are TRBV18 and TRBJ1-1; 7 bases match TRBD1. Germline V CDR1 and CDR2: KGHSH, LQKENI. J lost 5 bases, V lost 4 bases, and 7 bases had no gene match. This CDR3 contains 14 residues. The CDR3 loop reads CASSLPGQLTEAFF. Written as DNA, the CDR3 is TGTGCCAGCTCACTTCCGGGACAGCTAACTGAAGCTTTCTTT.